These 20 T cell receptor beta chains were sequenced from one sample in a study of T cells after yellow fever vaccination. TCRdb passed the 5' RACE reads through MiXCR, listing each CDR3 protein once. The sample includes 20,000 to 25,000 distinct CDR3 sequences, around 5.5% seen only once; the top ten take around 20%. This sample comprised PBMCs, either bulk or a sorted T-cell subset (CD4+, CD8+, memory, or dextramer-sorted; not recorded which), obtained more than 40 days after the first yellow fever vaccination. The receptors shown here come from a man between 18 and 35 years old who received the YFV17D yellow fever vaccine.

This clonotype was observed at least ten times. The chain has TRBV12-3 or TRBV12-4 and TRBJ2-1; D perhaps matches TRBD1 (5 bases). The V end lost 2 bases, the J end lost 7 bases, and 12 bases lay between the germline ends. This CDR3 region has 14 residues. The CDR3 sequence: CASSLPQGRNEQFF. Written as DNA, the CDR3 is TGTGCCAGCAGTTTACCCCAGGGTCGAAATGAGCAGTTCTTC.

This clonotype came up many times. This chain links TRBV27 with TRBJ2-4; no definite D call. The CDR3 covers 16 residues. Germline V gives CDR1 MNHEY, CDR2 SMNVEV (reference sequence). Trimming shortened V by 4 bases and J by 0 bases, and 13 bases separated the two germline ends. CDR3 in amino acids: CASSSLIKVAKNIQYF. CDR3 coding DNA: TGTGCCAGCAGTTCCCTAATTAAGGTAGCCAAAAACATTCAGTACTTC.

This clonotype was counted at least ten times. V is TRBV6-1 and J is TRBJ2-2; D not resolved. The ends were cut back, 6 bases at V and 0 bases at J, with 8 bases in the middle. The CDR3 is made up of 14 amino acids. Germline CDR1 MNHNS, CDR2 SASEGT. CDR3 in DNA: TGTGCCAGCAGGTTTACCGCGAACACCGGGGAGCTGTTTTTT. Its protein is CASRFTANTGELFF.

This clonotype was recorded many times. This chain joins TRBV15 and TRBJ2-1; 11 bases fit TRBD2. In germline, CDR1 is LNHNV, CDR2 YYDKDF (reference sequence). V lost 3 bases to trimming and J lost 6 bases; unmatched junction nucleotides: 1. CDR3 length: 14 amino acids. The CDR3 spells CATSSGTSGNEQFF. CDR3 coding DNA: TGTGCCACCAGCAGCGGGACTAGCGGCAATGAGCAGTTCTTC.

This clonotype was counted ten times or more. The chain uses TRBV7-2 and TRBJ2-5; 9 positions match TRBD2. V was clipped by 2 bases and J by 2 bases; unmatched bases: 6. This CDR3 spans 16 amino acids. The germline V gene has CDR1 SGHTA and CDR2 FQGNSA. The DNA for the CDR3 is TGTGCCAGCAGCTTACTTCCGACTAGCGGACAAGAGACCCAGTACTTC. This translates into CASSLLPTSGQETQYF.

This clonotype has ten or more counts. The chain recombines TRBV5-1 with TRBJ2-3, with 13 bases fitting TRBD2. V trimming: 4 bases; J trimming: 2 bases; junction bases outside the gene matches: 4. CDR1 and CDR2 (germline): SGHRS, YFSETQ. The CDR3 extends over 16 amino acids. CDR3 region: CASSPGLAGFTDTQYF. CDR3 nucleotide sequence: TGCGCCAGCAGCCCGGGACTAGCGGGGTTCACAGATACGCAGTATTTT.

This clonotype appeared a few times. This may be a read error, as it is one base from a much larger clone. V gene TRBV5-1 combines with J gene TRBJ1-5; 8 bases are a match to TRBD1. CDR1 is SGHRS and CDR2 is YFSETQ in the germline V gene. This CDR3 is built from 15 residues. In nucleotides, the CDR3 is TGCGCCAGCAGCTTTTCAGGGACAGGCAAGCAGCCCCAGCATTTT. Its protein product is CASSFSGTGKQPQHF.

This clonotype was picked up many times. The chain couples TRBV5-1 to TRBJ2-1, with TRBD2 identical over 11 bases. The J segment lost 7 bases and the V segment lost 5 bases, leaving 8 bases of the junction unmatched. The CDR3 is 15 residues long. Germline lookup yields CDR1 SGHRS and CDR2 YFSETQ. The CDR3 region is CASRFSGGAWNEQFF. CDR3 nucleotides: TGCGCCAGCAGGTTTAGCGGGGGGGCCTGGAATGAGCAGTTCTTC.

At least ten counts were recorded for this clonotype. The chain couples TRBV11-2 to TRBJ1-5; D is unclear. Germline CDR1 and CDR2: SGHAT and FQNNGV. The CDR3 is 18 residues long. The V end was cut by 1 base, the J end by 4 bases, with 20 bases between. DNA of the CDR3: TGTGCCAGCAGCTTAGGCACGGACTACAAGGGCTTAAATCAGCCCCAGCATTTT. This gives the protein CASSLGTDYKGLNQPQHF.

This clonotype was detected many times. The rearrangement links TRBV27 to TRBJ1-2; TRBD1 might be the D (6 bases). Between the trimmed V and J ends, which lost 4 bases and 2 bases, there was a span of 8 bases. CDR1 is MNHEY and CDR2 is SMNVEV in the germline V gene (reference sequence). The CDR3 totals 13 residues. In DNA, the CDR3 is TGTGCCAGCAGTTCAACAGGGAACTATGGCTACACCTTC. Its translation: CASSSTGNYGYTF.

This clonotype was picked up many times. The gene calls are TRBV10-3 and TRBJ2-3; D is perhaps TRBD1 (5 bases). The germline gives CDR1 ENHRY, CDR2 SYGVKD. CDR3 length: 16 residues. V was clipped by 4 bases and J by 0 bases, with 14 bases between them. CDR3 sequence reads: CAISGVGAASTDTQYF. CDR3 bases: TGTGCCATCAGTGGAGTTGGGGCCGCTAGCACAGATACGCAGTATTTT.

By proportion, this clonotype is medium-sized. The gene calls are TRBV5-6 and TRBJ2-3; no clear D gene. The germline V gene has CDR1 SGHDT and CDR2 YYEEEE. The ends were cut back, 0 bases at V and 5 bases at J, with 1 base in the middle. CDR3 length equals 11 residues. The CDR3 loop is CASSLVDTQYF. The CDR3 nucleotides are TGTGCCAGCAGCTTGGTAGATACGCAGTATTTT.

This clonotype appeared many times. V gene TRBV7-2 combines with J gene TRBJ2-5; 7 positions agree with TRBD1. The V gene's germline CDR1 is SGHTA and CDR2 FQGNSA. This CDR3 spans 14 amino acids. V trimming: 4 bases; J trimming: 3 bases; junction bases outside the gene matches: 5. CDR3 loop: CASSSDRAEETQYF. Here the CDR3 DNA reads TGTGCCAGCAGCTCAGACAGGGCCGAAGAGACCCAGTACTTC.

This clonotype was recorded many times. This chain links TRBV20-1 with TRBJ2-1; possible D gene TRBD1, 6 bases. This CDR3 has 15 amino acids. V was clipped by 0 bases and J by 5 bases, with 14 bases between them. Germline V lookup: CDR1 DFQATT, CDR2 SNEGSKA (reference sequence). This CDR3 reads CSARDTLQGDNEQFF. DNA for the CDR3: TGCAGTGCTAGAGACACCCTACAGGGCGACAATGAGCAGTTCTTC.

This clonotype appeared many times. The genes are TRBV6-4 and TRBJ2-6, with D hard to call. The CDR3 runs to 15 residues. Germline assignment: CDR1 MRHNA and CDR2 SNTAGT. Between the trimmed V and J ends, which lost 0 bases and 0 bases, there was a span of 3 bases. The CDR3 spells CASSDSSSGANVLTF. For the CDR3, the DNA is TGTGCCAGCAGTGACTCCAGCTCTGGGGCCAACGTCCTGACTTTC.

The sample holds many counts of this clonotype. The gene calls are TRBV20-1 and TRBJ2-3; either TRBD1 or TRBD2 may fit D (6 bases each). V was clipped by 1 base and J by 6 bases, with 14 bases between them. The CDR3 length is 14 residues. Germline V gene lookup returns CDR1 DFQATT and CDR2 SNEGSKA (reference sequence). The CDR3, as DNA: TGCAGTGCTAGAGTCCCGGGGGCCGGGGATACGCAGTATTTT. It codes for CSARVPGAGDTQYF.

This clonotype was counted between two and nine times. The chain links TRBV7-9 to TRBJ2-1; D is ambiguous. V lost 5 bases and J 10 bases, leaving 9 bases between the germline ends. This CDR3 has 11 residues. Per the germline V gene, CDR1 is SEHNR and CDR2 is FQNEAQ (reference sequence). CDR3 amino acids: CASSVHREQFF. The CDR3 DNA reads as TGTGCCAGCAGCGTGCACAGAGAGCAGTTCTTC.

This clonotype was recorded at least ten times. The chain carries TRBV4-3 and TRBJ1-2; TRBD1 aligns across 8 bases. The V gene's germline CDR1 is LGHNA and CDR2 YSLEER. The ends lost 0 bases at V and 2 bases at J; junction bases unmatched: 8. The CDR3 loop spans 17 amino acids. The CDR3 is CASSQDWQGAVNYGYTF. CDR3 nucleotide sequence: TGCGCCAGCAGCCAAGATTGGCAGGGGGCTGTAAACTATGGCTACACCTTC.

At least ten counts were recorded for this clonotype. This chain joins TRBV4-3 and TRBJ1-4; a weak D match, TRBD1 (5 bases). Deletions cut 1 base from V and 0 bases from J, with 6 bases between. The CDR3 extends over 15 amino acids. The germline V gene has CDR1 LGHNA and CDR2 YSLEER. The chain's CDR3 is CASSQGTTTNEKLFF. The CDR3 DNA reads TGCGCCAGCAGCCAAGGGACAACAACTAATGAAAAACTGTTTTTT.

A remark on this clonotype: A much larger clone sits a single nucleotide away, making a read error possible. The chain uses TRBV11-1 and TRBJ2-1; D is undetermined. Germline-derived CDR1 and CDR2 are SGHAT and FQDESV (reference sequence). V was clipped by 6 bases and J by 10 bases, with 10 bases between them. This CDR3 spans 11 amino acids. The CDR3 is CASRLLREQFF. DNA of the CDR3: TGTGCCAGCAGGTTACTGCGCGAGCAGTTCTTC.